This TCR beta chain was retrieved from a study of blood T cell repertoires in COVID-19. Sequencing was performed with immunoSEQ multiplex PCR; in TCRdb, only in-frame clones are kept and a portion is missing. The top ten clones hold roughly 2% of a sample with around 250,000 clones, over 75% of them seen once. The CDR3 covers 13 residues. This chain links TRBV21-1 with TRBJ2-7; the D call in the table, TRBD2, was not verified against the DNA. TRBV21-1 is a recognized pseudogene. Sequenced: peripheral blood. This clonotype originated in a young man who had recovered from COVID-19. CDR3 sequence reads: CASKALADYEQYV. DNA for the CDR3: TGTGCCAGTAAGGCGCTAGCGGACTACGAGCAGTACGTC.